Described below is a single TCR beta chain sequence and its context. No antigen is known for it. The data derive from a study of T cell repertoires in cytomegalovirus infection. Overall study findings and caveats: There were HLA-C-restricted CMV-specific TCR beta clonotypes dominating the ex vivo response.

In TCRdb, the reads were re-called with MiXCR into one record per CDR3 protein. Of around 350,000 distinct CDR3 sequences in the sample, roughly 20% are singletons; the top ten hold less than 9.5%. The germline V gene has CDR1 SNHLY and CDR2 FYNNEI. CDR3 size: 14 residues. V lost 2 bases, J lost 7 bases, and 8 bases stayed unmatched. The TCR originated in a human donor in good health (CMV status not recorded). Some clones in this sample may be carry-over from other donors' samples. This chain connects TRBV2 to TRBJ2-7; TRBD1 agrees at 7 bases. Material for sequencing was PBMCs. CDR3 sequence (DNA): TGTGCCAGCAGTGAATGGGACAGCCGGATAGAGCAGTACTTC. Translation: CASSEWDSRIEQYF.